What follows describes a single T cell receptor (beta chain). In germline, CDR1 is SNHLY, CDR2 FYNNEI. Trimming shortened V by 11 bases and J by 8 bases, and 19 bases separated the two germline ends. The CDR3 is 13 residues long. The study ran its PCR with 60 Vbeta and 13 Jbeta primers. Produced via immunoSEQ multiplex PCR; TCRdb's table is partial and in-frame only. This table holds approximately 120,000 clones, about 80% found once. The sample is drawn from a study of cytomegalovirus exposure and HLA in healthy donors. This TCR derives from a woman aged 40 to 50 in good health and CMV-seropositive. The source material was PBMCs. V is TRBV2 and J is TRBJ2-4; D ambiguous. In nucleotides, the CDR3 is TGTGCCGGCAAAGCACTCCGACTCGACATTCAGTACTTC. It specifies CAGKALRLDIQYF. Variable domain in full (rest from reference TRBV2 and TRBJ2-4): EPEVTQTPSHQVTQMGQEVILRCVPISNHLYFYWYRQILGQKVEFLVSFYNNEISEKSEIFDDQFSVERPDGSNFTLKIRSTKLEDSAMYFCAGKALRLDIQYFGAGTRLSVL.